These 2 T cell receptor beta chains share one sample of origin, sequenced in a study of T cells in Graves' hyperthyroidism and ophthalmopathy. RNA transcripts provided the source from which TCR beta CDR3 regions were amplified. The primer set for the first-round RT-PCR of the TCR CDR3 was HTBI. A single record per CDR3 protein comes from TCRdb applying MiXCR to the multiplex PCR reads. The profile shows about 570,000 distinct CDR3 sequences, roughly 50% of them singletons. The sequenced material came from peripheral blood or thyroid tissue (not recorded which). The receptor source for this set is an adult woman with Graves' disease, either hyperthyroidism or ophthalmopathy (not recorded which).

J is TRBJ2-5 and V is TRBV10-2, with 7 bases matching TRBD1. V trimming: 3 bases; J trimming: 5 bases; junction bases outside the gene matches: 6. The CDR3 extends over 14 amino acids. Germline CDR1 WSHSY, CDR2 SAAADI. The CDR3 DNA follows: TGCGCCAGCAGTGAAGAAGGGGGCGGGGAGACCCAGTACTTC. This sequence encodes CASSEEGGGETQYF.

This clonotype has ten or more counts. V gene TRBV19 combines with J gene TRBJ2-7; 7 nucleotides match TRBD2. The V gene end was trimmed by 9 bases and the J gene end by 9 bases; junction bases not matched to a gene: 11. Germline V gives CDR1 LNHDA, CDR2 SQIVND (reference sequence). This CDR3 comprises 12 residues. The CDR3 DNA is TGTGCCAGCGGGACGGGAGGAGGAGGGCAGTACTTC. It yields the protein CASGTGGGGQYF.